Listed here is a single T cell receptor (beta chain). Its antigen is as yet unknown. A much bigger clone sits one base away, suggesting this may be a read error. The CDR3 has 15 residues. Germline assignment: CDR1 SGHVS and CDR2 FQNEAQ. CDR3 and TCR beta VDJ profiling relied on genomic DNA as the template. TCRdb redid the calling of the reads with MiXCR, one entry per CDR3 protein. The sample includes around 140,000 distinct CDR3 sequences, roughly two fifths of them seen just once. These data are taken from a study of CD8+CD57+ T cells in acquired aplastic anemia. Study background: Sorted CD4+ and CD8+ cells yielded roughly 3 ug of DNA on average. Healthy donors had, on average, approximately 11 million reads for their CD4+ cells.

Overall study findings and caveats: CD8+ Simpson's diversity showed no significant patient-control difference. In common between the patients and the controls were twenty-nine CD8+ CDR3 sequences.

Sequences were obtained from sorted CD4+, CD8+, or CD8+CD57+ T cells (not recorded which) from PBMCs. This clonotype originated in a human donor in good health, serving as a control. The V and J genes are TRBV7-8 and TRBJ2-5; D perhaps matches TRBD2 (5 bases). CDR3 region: CASNLNGGPGKTQYF. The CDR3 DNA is TGTGCCAGCAACTTAAATGGCGGGCCTGGGAAGACCCAGTACTTC.